This T cell receptor beta chain comes out of a study of cytomegalovirus exposure and HLA in healthy donors. Germline-derived CDR1 and CDR2 are ENHRY and SYGVKD. Trimming pared 6 bases from V and 0 bases from J, leaving 9 bases between. The CDR3 runs 15 residues. Worth noting for this clone: Its antigen is still unknown.

General study points: Most TCR beta V segments were productive about 87% or about 30% of the time in an earlier analysis.

PCR used 60 Vbeta primers and 13 Jbeta primers. Assay: immunoSEQ multiplex PCR; the TCRdb copy retains only in-frame clones and omits some. This sample yields 95,000 to 100,000 clones, of which 70% to 80% are seen a single time; around 7.2% belongs to the top ten. This TCR was sampled from a female donor in good health and CMV-seronegative. Sequencing used PBMCs. The chain joins TRBV10-3 to TRBJ2-6; TRBD2 might be the D (6 bases). The CDR3 here is CAIRDYSSGANVLTF. As DNA, the CDR3 is TGTGCCATCAGGGACTACAGCTCTGGGGCCAACGTCCTGACTTTC.